This T cell receptor (beta chain) emerged from a study of CD8+CD57+ T cells in acquired aplastic anemia. Whole-study context: The mean DNA yield obtained from sorted CD4+ and CD8+ cells came to 3 to 3.5 ug.

All patients picked for sequencing had shown, by flow cytometry, an expansion of CD8+CD57+ cells. Each of the patients presented with severe acquired aplastic anemia. V lost 4 bases and J 5 bases, leaving 10 bases between the germline ends. Germline assignment: CDR1 KGHDR and CDR2 SFDVKD. CDR3 length: 13 residues. The template used for profiling TCR beta VDJ and CDR3 was genomic DNA. TCRdb re-called the reads with MiXCR, one entry per CDR3 protein. In the table there are approximately 160,000 distinct CDR3 sequences, around half of which are singletons. On this clonotype itself: Its antigen is undetermined.

Study findings and constraints: Significant differences in CD8+ Simpson's diversity were not observed between patients and controls.

The chain employs TRBV24-1 and TRBJ2-5, with D uncertain. The TCR was taken from a human donor with aplastic anemia. Input material: sorted CD4+, CD8+, or CD8+CD57+ T cells (not recorded which) from PBMCs. CDR3 coding DNA: TGTGCCACCAGTGAAAAGGGAAGCGAGACCCAGTACTTC. Translation gives CATSEKGSETQYF.